This T cell receptor (beta chain) was retrieved from a study of cytomegalovirus exposure and HLA in healthy donors. Study-level background: The study placed less than 90% of its 398 genotyped donors in the Caucasian-associated ancestry cluster.

The study ran its PCR with 60 Vbeta and 13 Jbeta primers. Assay used: immunoSEQ multiplex PCR; TCRdb lists only in-frame clones, some missing. This listing includes about 160,000 clones. Looked up from germline, CDR1 is SGHRS and CDR2 is YFSETQ. This CDR3 has 12 amino acids. V was pared by 4 bases and J by 3 bases, with 7 bases between. This chain uses TRBV5-1 with TRBJ2-5, with D possibly TRBD2 on 5 matching bases. What was sequenced was PBMCs. The clonotype comes from a man aged 25 to 40 in good health and CMV-seronegative. The CDR3 protein is CASSREKETQYF. The DNA of the CDR3 is TGCGCCAGCAGCAGGGAGAAAGAGACCCAGTACTTC.